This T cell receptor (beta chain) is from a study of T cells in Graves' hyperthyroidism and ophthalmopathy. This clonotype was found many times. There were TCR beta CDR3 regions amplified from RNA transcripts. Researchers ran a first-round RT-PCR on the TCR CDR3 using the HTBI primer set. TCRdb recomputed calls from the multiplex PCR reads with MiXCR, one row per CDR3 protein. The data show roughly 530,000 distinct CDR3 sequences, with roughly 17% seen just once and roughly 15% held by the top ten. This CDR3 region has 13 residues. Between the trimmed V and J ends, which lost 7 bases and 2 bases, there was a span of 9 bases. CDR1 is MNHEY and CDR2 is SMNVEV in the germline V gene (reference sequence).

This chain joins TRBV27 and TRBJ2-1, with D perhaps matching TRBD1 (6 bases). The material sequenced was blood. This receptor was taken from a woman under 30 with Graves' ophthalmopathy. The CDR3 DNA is TGTGCCAGCACCGAGGGGGCCTACAATGAGCAGTTCTTC. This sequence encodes CASTEGAYNEQFF.